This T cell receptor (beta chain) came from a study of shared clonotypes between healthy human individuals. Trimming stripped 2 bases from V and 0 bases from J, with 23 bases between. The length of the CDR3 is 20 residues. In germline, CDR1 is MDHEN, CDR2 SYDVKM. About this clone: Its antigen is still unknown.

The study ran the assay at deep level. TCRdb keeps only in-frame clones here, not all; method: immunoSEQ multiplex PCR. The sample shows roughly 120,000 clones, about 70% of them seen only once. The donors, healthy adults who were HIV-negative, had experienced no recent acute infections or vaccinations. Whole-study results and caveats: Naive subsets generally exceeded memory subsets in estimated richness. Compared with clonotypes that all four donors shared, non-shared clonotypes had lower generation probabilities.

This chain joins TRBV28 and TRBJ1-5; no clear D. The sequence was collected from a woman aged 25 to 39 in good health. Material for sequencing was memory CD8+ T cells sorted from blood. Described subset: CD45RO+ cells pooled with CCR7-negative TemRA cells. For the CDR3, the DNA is TGTGCCAGCAGTTTACCCCAGAATTTACCCTGGGGAACTAGCAATCAGCCCCAGCATTTT. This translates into CASSLPQNLPWGTSNQPQHF.